A single sample gave rise to the 21 T cell receptor beta chains below, sequenced in a study of shared clonotypes between healthy human individuals. Assay: immunoSEQ multiplex PCR; the TCRdb copy retains only in-frame clones and omits some. The data contain around 720,000 clones, roughly 72% of them singletons. The material sequenced was memory CD4+ T cells sorted from blood. Subset indicated: CD45RA-negative fraction. Every receptor here comes from a woman between 25 and 40 years old in good health.

This clone was observed a handful of times. The CDR3 loop is CASSSRQVDEQYF. CDR3 in DNA: TGTGCCAGCAGCTCCCGTCAAGTTGACGAGCAGTACTTC. The chain uses TRBV7-2 and TRBJ2-7, with D unclear. V was cut by 4 bases and J by 5 bases, with 12 bases left in between. Germline V gene sequence: CDR1 SGHTA, CDR2 FQGNSA. This CDR3 is 13 amino acids long.

This chain connects TRBV7-2 to TRBJ2-3, with unresolved D. Per the germline V gene, CDR1 is SGHTA and CDR2 is FQGNSA. Trimming took off 4 bases at V and 4 bases at J, with 12 bases between the two ends. This CDR3 contains 14 residues. CDR3 coding DNA: TGTGCCAGCAGCTCAATGAGTGGGGCAGATACGCAGTATTTT. This gives the protein CASSSMSGADTQYF.

This clone was observed a handful of times. The genes are TRBV28 and TRBJ2-1; D may be TRBD2 (5 bases). Deletions cut 8 bases from V and 8 bases from J, with 13 bases between. This CDR3 has 12 amino acids. Germline V gene data show CDR1 as MDHEN and CDR2 as SYDVKM. DNA of the CDR3: TGTGCCAGCGCCTCGAGGGCGGATGAGCAGTTCTTC. Translated, it gives CASASRADEQFF.

In its sample, this clone was seen a few times. This rearrangement joins TRBV19 to TRBJ1-2; D is unclear. CDR1 and CDR2 from the germline V gene are LNHDA and SQIVND (reference sequence). V was pared by 5 bases and J by 4 bases, with 14 bases between. The CDR3 extends over 14 amino acids. The CDR3 region has the DNA TGTGCCAGTAGTCTCGGGTCTCAGCTCTATGGCTACACCTTC. Protein: CASSLGSQLYGYTF.

V is TRBV19 and J is TRBJ1-1, with D tentatively TRBD1 (6 bases). Trimming cost V 5 bases and J 5 bases, with 15 bases left between them. The CDR3 covers 14 residues. Germline V gene sequence: CDR1 LNHDA, CDR2 SQIVND (reference sequence). As DNA, the CDR3 is TGTGCCAGTAGTTGGCAGGGGCGGGTAACTGAAGCTTTCTTT. This encodes CASSWQGRVTEAFF.

The genes are TRBV7-9 and TRBJ1-1; no clear D. CDR3 size: 13 residues. Germline V gives CDR1 SEHNR, CDR2 FQNEAQ (reference sequence). The V gene lost 5 bases and the J gene lost 1 base, with 8 bases spanning the gap. The CDR3, as DNA: TGTGCCAGCAGCAGGACTGAGAACACTGAAGCTTTCTTT. Encoded protein: CASSRTENTEAFF.

The V and J genes are TRBV4-1 and TRBJ2-5; the D gene is possibly TRBD1 (6 bases). The last part of the DNA fits TRBJ2-7 better; the J call may be wrong. The germline V gene encodes CDR1 MGHRA and CDR2 YSYEKL. This CDR3 is built from 17 residues. The CDR3 DNA reads TGCGCCAGCAGCCAAGATCCTAGGCAGGGGATTCCCTACGAGCAGTACTTC. It specifies CASSQDPRQGIPYEQYF.

This clone has just a few counts. V gene TRBV19 combines with J gene TRBJ2-6; D may match TRBD1 or TRBD2 (5 bases each). Trimming removed 7 bases at V and 0 bases at J, with 13 bases between. The CDR3 is made up of 16 amino acids. CDR1 is LNHDA and CDR2 is SQIVND in the germline V gene (reference sequence). The CDR3 loop reads CASNDEGISGANVLTF. In nucleotides, the CDR3 is TGTGCCAGTAATGACGAGGGGATCTCTGGGGCCAACGTCCTGACTTTC.

In this sample, this clone turned up a few times. The chain links TRBV7-6 to TRBJ2-7; no firm D call. From germline, CDR1 is SGHVS and CDR2 FNYEAQ. V was pared by 5 bases and J by 3 bases, with 14 bases between. The CDR3 spans 14 residues. The CDR3 nucleotides are TGTGCCAGCAGCCTGGGCGGACGGAACTACGAGCAGTACTTC. Amino acid sequence: CASSLGGRNYEQYF.

In regard to this clone: Additional DNA sequences in this sample encode the identical CDR3. The chain is built from TRBV28 and TRBJ2-2; 9 nucleotides match TRBD1. The CDR3 contains 15 residues. V was pared by 6 bases and J by 0 bases, with 2 bases of the junction left unmatched. Germline V gene data show CDR1 as MDHEN and CDR2 as SYDVKM. Here the CDR3 DNA reads TGTGCCAGCAGGCGACAGGGGGCGAACACCGGGGAGCTGTTTTTT. It encodes CASRRQGANTGELFF.

This chain joins TRBV28 and TRBJ1-5; weak D call: TRBD1 (5 bases). The germline V gene has CDR1 MDHEN and CDR2 SYDVKM. There are 15 residues in the CDR3. The germline V and J ends were trimmed by 6 bases and 4 bases, with 16 bases remaining between them. CDR3 protein: CASRKTGGGNQPQHF. The CDR3 nucleotides read TGTGCCAGCAGAAAAACAGGTGGAGGGAATCAGCCCCAGCATTTT. Using reference TRBV28 and TRBJ1-5 for the parts outside the CDR3, the full variable domain is DVKVTQSSRYLVKRTGEKVFLECVQDMDHENMFWYRQDPGLGLRLIYFSYDVKMKEKGDIPEGYSVSREKKERFSLILESASTNQTSMYLCASRKTGGGNQPQHFGDGTRLSIL.

The CDR3 sequence is CASSSTLNTEAFF. The DNA for the CDR3 is TGTGCCAGCAGCTCGACATTGAACACTGAAGCTTTCTTT. V usage is TRBV5-8 and J usage is TRBJ1-1; no firm D call. CDR1 and CDR2 (germline): SGHTS, YDEGEE. This CDR3 has 13 residues. Trimming removed 3 bases from V and 0 bases from J, with 6 bases in between.

V is TRBV6-1 and J is TRBJ1-1, with a weak D call TRBD1 (6 bases). The CDR3 extends over 16 amino acids. Between the trimmed V and J ends, which lost 1 base and 4 bases, there was a span of 16 bases. Germline CDR1 is MNHNS and CDR2 is SASEGT. The CDR3 is CASSEGYGGGATEAFF. The CDR3 DNA sequence: TGTGCCAGCAGTGAAGGCTATGGAGGGGGGGCCACTGAAGCTTTCTTT.

The chain combines TRBV10-2 with TRBJ1-2; D unclear. This CDR3 contains 18 residues. From germline, CDR1 is WSHSY and CDR2 SAAADI. The V and J ends lost 4 bases and 6 bases respectively, with 27 bases between them. CDR3 in amino acids: CASSGVGVPEHPTHGYTF. CDR3 DNA sequence: TGCGCCAGCAGTGGGGTAGGTGTCCCAGAGCACCCAACACATGGCTACACCTTC.

The V gene is TRBV21-1, the J gene TRBJ2-1. TRBV21-1 is a pseudogene. CDR3 size: 17 residues. The CDR3 here is CASSKVSSATVYNEQFF. DNA of the CDR3: TGTGCCAGCAGCAAAGTTTCTTCAGCCACTGTCTACAATGAGCAGTTCTTC.

The CDR3 is CASSLGAQNTGELFF. CDR3 in DNA: TGCGCCAGCAGCTTGGGAGCGCAGAACACCGGGGAGCTGTTTTTT. The chain is built from TRBV5-1 and TRBJ2-2, with D unresolved. Per germline, CDR1 SGHRS and CDR2 YFSETQ. The CDR3 spans 15 residues. Trimming took 0 bases from V and 1 from J, leaving 7 bases between them. The full variable domain, its missing parts supplied by reference TRBV5-1 and TRBJ2-2, is KAGVTQTPRYLIKTRGQQVTLSCSPISGHRSVSWYQQTPGQGLQFLFEYFSETQRNKGNFPGRFSGRQFSNSRSEMNVSTLELGDSALYLCASSLGAQNTGELFFGEGSRLTVL.

DNA of the CDR3: TGCGCCAGCAGCTTCCTGGACCCAGTTGAGCAGTTCTTC. Protein: CASSFLDPVEQFF. The V call is TRBV5-1, the J call TRBJ2-1; D is unresolved. This CDR3 contains 13 residues. Germline lookup yields CDR1 SGHRS and CDR2 YFSETQ. Between the trimmed V and J ends, which lost 2 bases and 9 bases, there was a span of 12 bases.

This chain joins TRBV2 and TRBJ1-2, with unresolved D. This CDR3 comprises 14 residues. V was clipped by 4 bases and J by 0 bases, with 9 bases between them. The germline V gene encodes CDR1 SNHLY and CDR2 FYNNEI. For the CDR3, the DNA is TGTGCCAGCAGTGCTCCGGGAACTAACTATGGCTACACCTTC. Its protein product is CASSAPGTNYGYTF.

This clone was counted only a few times. This chain connects TRBV5-1 to TRBJ1-5; 9 bases map to TRBD1. Losses at the gene ends were 4 bases for V and 6 bases for J; bases not matched to a gene: 5. CDR3 size: 14 residues. Germline V gives CDR1 SGHRS, CDR2 YFSETQ. The DNA for the CDR3 is TGCGCCAGCAGCCTAACAGGGGGCAGTCAGCCCCAGCATTTT. Amino acid sequence: CASSLTGGSQPQHF.

The CDR3: CSVTPGLAGSEQYF. In DNA, the CDR3 is TGCAGCGTCACTCCGGGACTAGCGGGATCCGAGCAGTACTTC. The gene calls are TRBV29-1 and TRBJ2-7, with 13 bases aligning to TRBD2. V dropped 6 bases and J dropped 6; count of bases not matched to a gene: 8. The CDR3 loop spans 14 amino acids. From germline, CDR1 is SQVTM and CDR2 ANQGSEA.

The chain employs TRBV11-2 and TRBJ1-1, with D possibly matching TRBD1 (5 bases). The CDR3 loop spans 13 amino acids. Germline values: CDR1 SGHAT, CDR2 FQNNGV. The V end lost 3 bases, the J end lost 7 bases, and 12 bases lay between the germline ends. CDR3 sequence (DNA): TGTGCCAGCAGCTTTAGGGGCTCGGTTGAAGCTTTCTTT. Its translation: CASSFRGSVEAFF.